This T cell receptor beta chain stems from a study of cytomegalovirus exposure and HLA in healthy donors. Overall study findings and caveats: CMV serostatus alone was available as immune exposure information. Later examination showed HLA-associated TCR beta chains had greater clonal expansion than equally common others.

Turning to this clone: Its antigen is not known.

The PCR was carried out with 60 Vbeta primers and 13 Jbeta primers. The repertoire was sequenced with immunoSEQ multiplex PCR; TCRdb's copy has only in-frame clones and lacks some. The table lists tens of thousands of clones, around 80% of them singletons. The V gene end was trimmed by 5 bases and the J gene end by 6 bases; junction bases not matched to a gene: 4. Germline loops: CDR1 SGHTA, CDR2 FQGNSA. The CDR3 sequence is 14 residues long. Healthy bone marrow donors made up the donor group. Sequencing input: PBMCs. The chain couples TRBV7-2 to TRBJ1-4; TRBD1 aligns across 9 bases. The receptor was derived from a male donor in good health and CMV-seronegative. CDR3 nucleotide sequence: TGTGCCAGCAGCCGGGACAGGGCGGATGAAAAACTGTTTTTT. Its translation: CASSRDRADEKLFF.